Listed below are T cell receptor beta chains from one sample, sequenced in a study of type 1 regulatory T cells. These TCRs are of unknown antigen specificity. TCRdb reprocessed the reads with MiXCR, giving one entry per CDR3 protein. The table lists fewer than 80,000 distinct CDR3 sequences, around 21% of them singletons. Sequencing was carried out using cultured type 1 regulatory T (Tr1) cells, either the whole culture or a sorted fraction (not recorded which). All receptors come from a human donor in good health. CDR3s include the opening cysteine and the closing phenylalanine or tryptophan. A D gene is named only where the DNA matches it firmly. Where a row states a size, it is once, few, many or the class of an expanded clone; other rows omit it.

D gene	V gene	clone size	J gene	CDR3 protein	CDR3 DNA
-	TRBV29-1	-	TRBJ2-5	CSVAVGAGETQYF	TGCAGCGTCGCGGTGGGGGCGGGAGAGACCCAGTACTTC
-	TRBV3-1	few	TRBJ2-3	CASSQDSRPRTTDTQYF	TGTGCCAGCAGCCAAGATAGTAGGCCACGAACCACAGATACGCAGTATTTT
-	TRBV20-1	few	TRBJ2-7	CSAVGTPTGEEQYF	TGCAGTGCGGTTGGGACCCCGACCGGGGAAGAGCAGTACTTC
-	TRBV12-3/TRBV12-4	many	TRBJ1-1	CASSPIVGANTEAFF	TGTGCCAGCAGCCCCATCGTCGGGGCGAACACTGAAGCTTTCTTT
-	TRBV7-9	few	TRBJ1-4	CASSLVRGARSTTNEKLFF	TGTGCCAGCAGCTTGGTTCGGGGTGCTCGGTCTACAACTAATGAAAAACTGTTTTTT
TRBD2	TRBV20-1	-	TRBJ2-1	CSARGGTSSREQFF	TGCAGTGCGCGCGGGGGGACTAGCTCCCGTGAGCAGTTCTTC
-	TRBV30	-	TRBJ1-1	CAWSLQGLAFF	TGTGCCTGGAGCCTACAGGGTTTGGCTTTCTTT
-	TRBV10-3	few	TRBJ2-7	CAIRGAVLDEQYF	TGTGCCATCAGAGGAGCGGTACTGGACGAGCAGTACTTC
-	TRBV24-1	-	TRBJ2-1	CATSLPPYNEQFF	TGTGCCACCAGTCTCCCCCCCTACAATGAGCAGTTCTTC
TRBD1	TRBV14	-	TRBJ2-7	CASSRRDRPLEYYKQYF	TGTGCCAGCAGCCGAAGGGACAGGCCCTTGGAGTACTACAAGCAGTACTTC
-	TRBV5-6	-	TRBJ1-2	CASSPTSLFNYGYTF	TGTGCCAGCAGCCCGACTTCCCTGTTTAACTATGGCTACACCTTC
-	TRBV30	-	TRBJ2-1	CAWGLTTARYEQFF	TGTGCCTGGGGATTAACCACAGCTCGGTACGAGCAGTTCTTC
-	TRBV12-3/TRBV12-4	-	TRBJ1-1	CATSLGARVDTEAFF	TGTGCCACAAGTTTGGGGGCTCGTGTGGACACTGAAGCTTTCTTT
-	TRBV19	-	TRBJ2-7	CASSIDRERAYEQYF	TGTGCCAGTAGTATAGACAGGGAGAGGGCCTACGAGCAGTACTTC
TRBD2	TRBV20-1	few	TRBJ2-1	CSASGLAGEQFF	TGCAGTGCTTCCGGACTAGCGGGTGAGCAGTTCTTC
TRBD2	TRBV20-1	-	TRBJ2-3	CSAMIAGGGQDTQYF	TGCAGTGCTATGATAGCGGGAGGGGGCCAAGATACGCAGTATTTT
-	TRBV19	-	TRBJ2-2	CASTSGLRELFF	TGTGCCAGTACCTCAGGGTTAAGGGAGCTGTTTTTT
-	TRBV3-1	-	TRBJ1-4	CASSPGPGGEKLFF	TGTGCCAGCAGCCCGGGGCCAGGAGGTGAAAAACTGTTTTTT
TRBD1	TRBV9	few	TRBJ2-5	CASSVTGTGIETQYF	TGTGCCAGCAGCGTAACCGGGACAGGGATAGAGACCCAGTACTTC
TRBD1	TRBV12-3/TRBV12-4	-	TRBJ1-2	CASSYSRQGPYGYTF	TGTGCCAGCAGTTACAGTAGACAGGGGCCCTATGGCTACACCTTC
-	TRBV6-1	medium-sized	TRBJ2-7	CASSNSVQGSYEQYF	TGTGCCAGCAGTAATTCGGTTCAGGGTTCCTACGAGCAGTACTTC
-	TRBV18	few	TRBJ1-1	CASLTRGGNTEAFF	TGTGCCAGCTTAACCCGAGGGGGAAATACTGAAGCTTTCTTT
-	TRBV5-1	-	TRBJ1-2	CASSLVPGEDYGYTF	TGCGCCAGCAGCTTGGTGCCAGGGGAGGACTATGGCTACACCTTC
-	TRBV5-1	-	TRBJ2-2	CASSGGDSPNTGELFF	TGCGCCAGCAGCGGCGGAGATAGCCCGAACACCGGGGAGCTGTTTTTT
-	TRBV12-3/TRBV12-4	many	TRBJ1-6	CASTRDNNNSPLHF	TGTGCCAGCACCCGGGACAATAATAATTCACCCCTCCACTTT
-	TRBV29-1	few	TRBJ1-3	CSVEATLSGNTIYF	TGCAGCGTTGAAGCGACACTGTCTGGAAACACCATATATTTT
-	TRBV7-6	-	TRBJ2-2	CASSPVGLVDTGELFF	TGTGCCAGCAGCCCAGTAGGGCTGGTGGACACCGGGGAGCTGTTTTTT
-	TRBV5-1	-	TRBJ2-1	CASSWAYQQNEQFF	TGCGCCAGCAGCTGGGCCTACCAACAAAATGAGCAGTTCTTC
TRBD1	TRBV5-1	-	TRBJ2-6	CASSSGQSSGANVLTF	TGCGCCAGCAGCTCGGGACAGAGCTCTGGGGCCAACGTCCTGACTTTC
-	TRBV5-1	few	TRBJ2-1	CASSLGALNNEQFF	TGCGCCAGCAGCTTGGGAGCGTTGAACAATGAGCAGTTCTTC
TRBD2	TRBV5-1	-	TRBJ2-1	CASSLGLDGYNEQFF	TGCGCCAGCAGCCTGGGACTAGATGGATACAATGAGCAGTTCTTC
-	TRBV28	few	TRBJ1-5	CASSSLGGGWQPQHF	TGTGCCAGCAGTTCCCTGGGGGGGGGATGGCAGCCCCAGCATTTT
TRBD1	TRBV7-3	-	TRBJ1-2	CASSSQQGTGYTF	TGTGCCAGCAGCTCCCAACAGGGGACCGGCTACACCTTC
-	TRBV28	-	TRBJ1-2	CASTGQFPGYTF	TGTGCCAGCACCGGACAGTTTCCTGGCTACACCTTC
TRBD1	TRBV27	-	TRBJ2-1	CASRQGNLNEQFF	TGTGCCAGCCGACAGGGAAATCTCAATGAGCAGTTCTTC
-	TRBV4-2	-	TRBJ1-4	CASSQAGATNEKLFF	TGTGCCAGCAGCCAAGCAGGCGCAACTAATGAAAAACTGTTTTTT
TRBD2	TRBV29-1	-	TRBJ2-3	CSVGTSGKTYTQYF	TGCAGCGTCGGGACTAGCGGGAAAACATATACGCAGTATTTT
-	TRBV7-9	few	TRBJ2-4	CASSLGDRANF	TGTGCCAGCAGCTTGGGGGACCGGGCTAACTTC
TRBD2	TRBV10-3	few	TRBJ2-5	CAISGLAGETQYF	TGTGCCATCAGTGGACTAGCGGGGGAGACCCAGTACTTC
-	TRBV5-6	-	TRBJ2-7	CASPPGEGTYEQYF	TGTGCCAGCCCCCCCGGAGAGGGAACCTACGAGCAGTACTTC
-	TRBV12-3/TRBV12-4	few	TRBJ2-2	CASSLSGKGSDGELFF	TGTGCCAGCAGTTTATCAGGGAAAGGGTCGGACGGGGAGCTGTTTTTT
TRBD1	TRBV5-1	many	TRBJ1-1	CASRTGYENTEAFF	TGCGCCAGCAGGACAGGGTACGAGAACACTGAAGCTTTCTTT
-	TRBV18	-	TRBJ1-1	CASSPLALNTEAFF	TGTGCCAGCTCACCGCTCGCCTTGAACACTGAAGCTTTCTTT
-	TRBV15	few	TRBJ2-5	CATSRVALVSGRGETQYF	TGTGCCACCAGCAGAGTTGCCCTCGTGTCGGGAAGGGGAGAGACCCAGTACTTC
-	TRBV5-1	-	TRBJ2-7	CASSLPGLYEQYF	TGCGCCAGCAGCTTACCCGGGCTCTACGAGCAGTACTTC
TRBD2	TRBV12-3/TRBV12-4	few	TRBJ2-3	CAGRRGDTSTDTQYF	TGTGCCGGTCGGCGGGGGGACACTAGCACAGATACGCAGTATTTT
TRBD2	TRBV5-1	few	TRBJ2-3	CASSPLGGRASRDTQYF	TGCGCCAGCAGCCCCCTCGGCGGGAGGGCCAGTCGAGATACGCAGTATTTT
-	TRBV18	-	TRBJ2-2	CASSPLRSTGELFF	TGTGCCAGCTCACCACTACGTAGCACCGGGGAGCTGTTTTTT
TRBD2	TRBV3-1	few	TRBJ2-5	CASSPGLAGLQTQYF	TGTGCCAGCAGCCCGGGACTAGCGGGACTCCAGACCCAGTACTTC
TRBD1	TRBV5-1	-	TRBJ2-7	CASSLDSGGIYEQYF	TGCGCCAGCAGCTTGGACTCAGGGGGTATCTACGAGCAGTACTTC
-	TRBV20-1	many	TRBJ1-6	CSAPDRQNSPLHF	TGCAGTGCCCCTGACAGACAAAATTCACCCCTCCACTTT
-	TRBV6-1	-	TRBJ2-2	CASSELSGTGELFF	TGTGCCAGCAGTGAATTGAGCGGCACCGGGGAGCTGTTTTTT
TRBD2	TRBV5-1	few	TRBJ2-3	CASSLDTSAPSFTDTQYF	TGCGCCAGCAGCTTGGATACTAGCGCACCTTCCTTCACAGATACGCAGTATTTT